This TCR beta chain was documented in a study of T cells in Graves' hyperthyroidism and ophthalmopathy. J lost 8 bases, V lost 5 bases, and 5 bases had no gene match. Germline assignment: CDR1 KGHSH and CDR2 LQKENI. The CDR3 loop spans 14 amino acids. RNA transcripts were the template for amplifying TCR beta CDR3 regions. First-round RT-PCR of the TCR CDR3 relied on the HTBI primer set. TCRdb re-called the multiplex PCR reads through MiXCR, storing one row per CDR3 protein. Among around 290,000 distinct CDR3 sequences listed, approximately 15% were seen once. This clonotype was observed at least ten times.

The gene calls are TRBV18 and TRBJ1-4; TRBD1 agrees at 10 bases. Sample: blood. This clonotype was obtained from a woman aged 60 to 75 with Graves' ophthalmopathy. For the CDR3, the DNA is TGTGCCAGCTCAAGACAGGGGGCGGTAGAAAAACTGTTTTTT. This translates into CASSRQGAVEKLFF.